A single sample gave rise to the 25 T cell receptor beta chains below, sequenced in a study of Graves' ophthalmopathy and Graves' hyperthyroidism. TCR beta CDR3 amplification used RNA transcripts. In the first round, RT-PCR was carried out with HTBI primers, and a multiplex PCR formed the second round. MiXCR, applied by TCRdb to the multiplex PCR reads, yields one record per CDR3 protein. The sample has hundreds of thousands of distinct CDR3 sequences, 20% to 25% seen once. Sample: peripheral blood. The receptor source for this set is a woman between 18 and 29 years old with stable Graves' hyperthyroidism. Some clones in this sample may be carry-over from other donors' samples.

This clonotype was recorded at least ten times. CDR3 in amino acids: CASSQEPRTSYEQYF. The CDR3 DNA is TGCGCCAGCAGCCAAGAACCCAGGACCTCTTACGAGCAGTACTTC. The chain is built from TRBV4-1 and TRBJ2-7; the D is unclear. Deletions cut 0 bases from V and 4 bases from J, with 13 bases between. Germline-derived CDR1 and CDR2 are MGHRA and YSYEKL. CDR3 length equals 15 residues.

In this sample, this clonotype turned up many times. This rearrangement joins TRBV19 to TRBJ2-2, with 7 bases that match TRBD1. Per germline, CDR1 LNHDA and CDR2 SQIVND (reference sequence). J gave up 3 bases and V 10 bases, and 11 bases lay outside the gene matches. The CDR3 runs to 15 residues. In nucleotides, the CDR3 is TGTGCCACCCCGAGGGCAGGGGGTTACACCGGGGAGCTGTTTTTT. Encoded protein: CATPRAGGYTGELFF.

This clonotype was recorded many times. The CDR3 nucleotides read TGCAGTGCTAGACAGGGGCACACTGAAGCTTTCTTT. Amino acid sequence: CSARQGHTEAFF. V and J are TRBV20-1 and TRBJ1-1, with a weak D call TRBD1 (6 bases). Trimming removed 2 bases at V and 3 bases at J, with 7 bases between. This CDR3 has 12 amino acids. Germline V CDR1 and CDR2: DFQATT, SNEGSKA (reference sequence).

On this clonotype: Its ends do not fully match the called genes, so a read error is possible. In DNA, the CDR3 is TGTGCCAGCAGTAGCGACAGGGGGAGCACTCAGCCCCAGCATTTT. Its protein product is CASSSDRGSTQPQHF. The chain combines TRBV2 with TRBJ1-5, with 9 bases fitting TRBD1. The germline V gene has CDR1 SNHLY and CDR2 FYNNEI. The CDR3 spans 15 residues.

CDR3 protein: CASSDPLAGAPRVTQYF. The CDR3 DNA is TGTGCCAGCAGTGACCCACTAGCGGGAGCCCCCCGGGTAACCCAGTACTTC. This chain links TRBV12-3 or TRBV12-4 with TRBJ2-5; 11 bases agree with TRBD2. This CDR3 has 17 residues. V shed 5 bases, J shed 8 bases, and the junction held 16 bases outside the gene matches.

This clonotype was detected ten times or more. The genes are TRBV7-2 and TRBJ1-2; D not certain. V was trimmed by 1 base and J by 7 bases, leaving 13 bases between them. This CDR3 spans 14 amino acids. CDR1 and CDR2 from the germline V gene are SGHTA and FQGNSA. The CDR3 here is CASSLVFGDSGYTF. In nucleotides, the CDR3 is TGTGCCAGCAGCTTAGTTTTCGGGGATAGTGGCTACACCTTC.

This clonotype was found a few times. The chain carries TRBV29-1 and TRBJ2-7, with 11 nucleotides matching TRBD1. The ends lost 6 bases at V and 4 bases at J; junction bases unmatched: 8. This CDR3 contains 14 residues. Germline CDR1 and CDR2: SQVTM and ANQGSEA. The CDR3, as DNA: TGCAGCGTCAGAAGGGGGACAGGGGGTTACGAGCAGTACTTC. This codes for CSVRRGTGGYEQYF.

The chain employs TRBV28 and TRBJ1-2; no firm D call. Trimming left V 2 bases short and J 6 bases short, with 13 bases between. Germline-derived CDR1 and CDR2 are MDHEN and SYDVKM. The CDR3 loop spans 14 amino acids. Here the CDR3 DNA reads TGTGCCAGCAGTTTAGGAGGGCGCCTGCATGGCTACACCTTC. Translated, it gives CASSLGGRLHGYTF.

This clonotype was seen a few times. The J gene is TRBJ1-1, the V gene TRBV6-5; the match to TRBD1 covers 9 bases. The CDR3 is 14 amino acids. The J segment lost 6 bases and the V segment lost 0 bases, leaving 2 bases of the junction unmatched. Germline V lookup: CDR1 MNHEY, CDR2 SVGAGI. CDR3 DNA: TGTGCCAGCAGTTACTCAGGGACAGGGTCTGAAGCTTTCTTT. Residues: CASSYSGTGSEAFF.

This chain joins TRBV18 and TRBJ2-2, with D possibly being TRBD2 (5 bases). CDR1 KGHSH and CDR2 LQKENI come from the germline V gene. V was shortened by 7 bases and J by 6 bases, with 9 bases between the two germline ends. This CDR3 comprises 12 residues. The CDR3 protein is CASFLRAGELFF. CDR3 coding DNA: TGTGCCAGCTTTCTGAGGGCCGGGGAGCTGTTTTTT.

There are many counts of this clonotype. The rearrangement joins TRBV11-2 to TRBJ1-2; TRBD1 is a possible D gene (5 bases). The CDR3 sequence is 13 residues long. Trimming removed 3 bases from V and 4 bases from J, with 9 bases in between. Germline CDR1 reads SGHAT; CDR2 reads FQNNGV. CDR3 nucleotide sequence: TGTGCCAGCAGCTTGAACAGGCCCTATGGCTACACCTTC. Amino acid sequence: CASSLNRPYGYTF.

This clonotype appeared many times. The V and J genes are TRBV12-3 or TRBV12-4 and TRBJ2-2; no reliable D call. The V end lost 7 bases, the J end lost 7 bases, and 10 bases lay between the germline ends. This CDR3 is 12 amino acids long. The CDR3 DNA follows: TGTGCCAGCACCCGAAGAGACGGGGAGCTGTTTTTT. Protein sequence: CASTRRDGELFF.

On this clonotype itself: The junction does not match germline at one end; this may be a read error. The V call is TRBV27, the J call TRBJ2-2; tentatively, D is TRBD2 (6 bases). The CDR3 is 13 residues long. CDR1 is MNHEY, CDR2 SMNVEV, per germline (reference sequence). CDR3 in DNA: TGTGCCAGCAGTGACCAGAGCACCGGGGGGCTGTTTTTT. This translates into CASSDQSTGGLFF.

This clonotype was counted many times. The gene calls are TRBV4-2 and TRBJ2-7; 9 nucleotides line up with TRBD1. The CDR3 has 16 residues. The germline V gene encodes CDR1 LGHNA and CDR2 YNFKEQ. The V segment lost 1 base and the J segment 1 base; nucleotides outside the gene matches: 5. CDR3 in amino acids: CASSQGTGGASYEQYF. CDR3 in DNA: TGTGCCAGCAGCCAAGGAACAGGGGGCGCTTCCTACGAGCAGTACTTC.

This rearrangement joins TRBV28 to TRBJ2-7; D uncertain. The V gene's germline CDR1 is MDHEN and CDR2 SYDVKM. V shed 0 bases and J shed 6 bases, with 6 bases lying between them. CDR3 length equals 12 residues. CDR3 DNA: TGTGCCAGCAGTTTATGGAAGGGCGAGCAGTACTTC. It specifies CASSLWKGEQYF.

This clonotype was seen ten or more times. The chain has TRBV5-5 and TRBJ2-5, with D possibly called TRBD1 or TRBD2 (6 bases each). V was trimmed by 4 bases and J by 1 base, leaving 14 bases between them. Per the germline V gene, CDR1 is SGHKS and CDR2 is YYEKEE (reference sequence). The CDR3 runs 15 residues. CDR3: CASSRGQAIQETQYF. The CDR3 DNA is TGTGCCAGCAGCCGGGGGCAGGCAATCCAAGAGACCCAGTACTTC.

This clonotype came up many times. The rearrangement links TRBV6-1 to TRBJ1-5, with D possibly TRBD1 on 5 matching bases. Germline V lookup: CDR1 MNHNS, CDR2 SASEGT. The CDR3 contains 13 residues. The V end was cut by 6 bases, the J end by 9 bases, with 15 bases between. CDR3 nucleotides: TGTGCCAGCAGGACCACAGGAAAAGGGCCCCAGCATTTT. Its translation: CASRTTGKGPQHF.

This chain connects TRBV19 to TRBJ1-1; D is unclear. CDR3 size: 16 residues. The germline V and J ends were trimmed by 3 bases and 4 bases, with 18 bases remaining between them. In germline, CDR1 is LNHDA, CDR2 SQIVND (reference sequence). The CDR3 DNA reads TGTGCCAGTAGTATCTCTCACACGGCCTGGGCCACTGAAGCTTTCTTT. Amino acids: CASSISHTAWATEAFF.

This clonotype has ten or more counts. CDR3 amino acids: CASHSGTGAKFTYEQYF. In DNA form, the CDR3 reads TGTGCCAGCCACTCAGGGACAGGGGCGAAATTTACCTACGAGCAGTACTTC. This chain connects TRBV6-5 to TRBJ2-7, with TRBD1 identical over 10 bases. This CDR3 spans 17 amino acids. CDR1 is MNHEY, CDR2 SVGAGI, per germline. The V segment lost 8 bases and the J segment 2 bases; nucleotides outside the gene matches: 15.

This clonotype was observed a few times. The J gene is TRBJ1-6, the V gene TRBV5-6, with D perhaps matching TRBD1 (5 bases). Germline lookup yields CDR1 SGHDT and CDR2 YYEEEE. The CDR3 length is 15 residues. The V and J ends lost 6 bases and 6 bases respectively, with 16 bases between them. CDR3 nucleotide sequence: TGTGCCAGCAACTTCAGGCAGGGTGGTAATTCACCCCTCCACTTT. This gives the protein CASNFRQGGNSPLHF.

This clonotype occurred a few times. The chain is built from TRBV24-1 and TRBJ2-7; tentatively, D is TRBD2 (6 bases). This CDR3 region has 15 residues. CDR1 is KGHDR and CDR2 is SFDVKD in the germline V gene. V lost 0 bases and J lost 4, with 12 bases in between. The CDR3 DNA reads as TGTGCCACCAGTGATTTGGACGGGGGAGGATACGAGCAGTACTTC. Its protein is CATSDLDGGGYEQYF.

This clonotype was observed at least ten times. The CDR3 loop is CASSSPTGQPQHF. The CDR3 nucleotides are TGTGCCAGCAGTTCCCCGACAGGTCAGCCCCAGCATTTT. This rearrangement joins TRBV6-2 or TRBV6-3 to TRBJ1-5; TRBD1 might be the D (6 bases). The CDR3 runs to 13 residues. Germline-derived CDR1 and CDR2 are MNHEY and SVGEGT. V was shortened by 4 bases and J by 6 bases, with 10 bases between the two germline ends.

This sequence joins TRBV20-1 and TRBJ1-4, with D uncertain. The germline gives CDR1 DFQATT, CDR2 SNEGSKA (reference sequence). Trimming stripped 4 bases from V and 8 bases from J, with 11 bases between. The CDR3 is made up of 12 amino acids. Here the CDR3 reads CSATRTGEKLFF. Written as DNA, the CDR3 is TGCAGTGCTACCCGGACGGGAGAAAAACTGTTTTTT.

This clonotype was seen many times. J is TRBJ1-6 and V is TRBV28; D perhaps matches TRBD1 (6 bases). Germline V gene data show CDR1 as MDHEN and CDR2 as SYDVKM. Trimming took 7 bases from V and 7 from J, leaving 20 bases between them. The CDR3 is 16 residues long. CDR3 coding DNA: TGTGCCAGCAACGGGGGACATCCCGGGGGGAATTCACCCCTCCACTTT. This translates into CASNGGHPGGNSPLHF.

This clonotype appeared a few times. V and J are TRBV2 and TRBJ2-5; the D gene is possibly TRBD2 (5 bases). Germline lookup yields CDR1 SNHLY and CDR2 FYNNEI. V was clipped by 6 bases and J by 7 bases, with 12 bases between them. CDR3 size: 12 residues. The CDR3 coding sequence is TGTGCCAGCAGCGGGGTCGACGGGACCCAGTACTTC. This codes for CASSGVDGTQYF.